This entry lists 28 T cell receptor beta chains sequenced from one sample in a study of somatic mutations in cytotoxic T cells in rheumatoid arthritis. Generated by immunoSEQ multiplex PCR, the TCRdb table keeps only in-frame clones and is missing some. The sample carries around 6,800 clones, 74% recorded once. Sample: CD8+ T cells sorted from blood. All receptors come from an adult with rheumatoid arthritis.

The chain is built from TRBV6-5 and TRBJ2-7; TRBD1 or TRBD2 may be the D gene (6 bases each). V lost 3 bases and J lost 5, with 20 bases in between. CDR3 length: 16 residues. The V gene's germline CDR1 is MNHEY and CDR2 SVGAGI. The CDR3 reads CASSYFPGAQMDEQYF. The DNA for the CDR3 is TGTGCCAGCAGTTATTTCCCGGGGGCGCAAATGGACGAGCAGTACTTC.

CDR3 region: CASSAFTGGDGYTF. CDR3 coding DNA: TGCGCCAGCAGCGCCTTCACAGGGGGCGATGGCTACACCTTC. This chain links TRBV5-1 with TRBJ1-2, with 9 bases identical to TRBD1. J was trimmed by 6 bases and V by 4 bases; bases with no gene match: 7. Germline CDR1 reads SGHRS; CDR2 reads YFSETQ. The CDR3 covers 14 residues.

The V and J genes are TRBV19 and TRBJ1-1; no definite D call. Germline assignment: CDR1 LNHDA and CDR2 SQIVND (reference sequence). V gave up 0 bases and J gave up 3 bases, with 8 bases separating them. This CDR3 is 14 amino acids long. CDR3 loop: CASSIDNSHTEAFF. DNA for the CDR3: TGTGCCAGTAGTATAGACAATTCCCACACTGAAGCTTTCTTT.

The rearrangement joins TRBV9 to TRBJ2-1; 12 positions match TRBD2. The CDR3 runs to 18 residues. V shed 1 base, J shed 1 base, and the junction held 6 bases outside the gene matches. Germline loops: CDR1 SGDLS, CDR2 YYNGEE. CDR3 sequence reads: CASSVNSLAGGSYNEQFF. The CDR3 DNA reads TGTGCCAGCAGCGTAAACAGCCTAGCGGGGGGGTCCTACAATGAGCAGTTCTTC.

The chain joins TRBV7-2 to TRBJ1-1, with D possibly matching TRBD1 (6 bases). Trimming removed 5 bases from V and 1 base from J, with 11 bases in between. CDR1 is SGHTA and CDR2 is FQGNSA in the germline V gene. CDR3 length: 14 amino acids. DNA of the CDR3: TGTGCCAGCAGCACGGGACACCCGAACACTGAAGCTTTCTTT. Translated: CASSTGHPNTEAFF.

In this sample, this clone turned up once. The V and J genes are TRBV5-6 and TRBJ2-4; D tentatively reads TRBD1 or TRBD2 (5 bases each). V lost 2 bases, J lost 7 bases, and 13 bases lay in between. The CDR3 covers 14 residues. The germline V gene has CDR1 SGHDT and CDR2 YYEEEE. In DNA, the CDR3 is TGTGCCAGCAGCTTCGTCGGGACGGGTAACATTCAGTACTTC. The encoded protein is CASSFVGTGNIQYF.

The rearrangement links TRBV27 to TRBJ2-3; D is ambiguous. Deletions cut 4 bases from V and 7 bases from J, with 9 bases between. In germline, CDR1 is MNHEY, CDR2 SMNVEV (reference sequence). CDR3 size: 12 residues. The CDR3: CASSSGPNTQYF. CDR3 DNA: TGTGCCAGCAGTTCCGGGCCCAATACGCAGTATTTT.

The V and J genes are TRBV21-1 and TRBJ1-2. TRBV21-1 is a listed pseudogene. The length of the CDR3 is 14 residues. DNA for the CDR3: TGTGCCAGCAGCTTCAAGAGGGCAGGGCTTGGCTACACCTTC. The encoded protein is CASSFKRAGLGYTF.

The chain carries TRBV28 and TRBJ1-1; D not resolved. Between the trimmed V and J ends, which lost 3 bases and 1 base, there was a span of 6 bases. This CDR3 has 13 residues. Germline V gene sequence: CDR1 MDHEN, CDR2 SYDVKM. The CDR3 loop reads CASSFRGNTEAFF. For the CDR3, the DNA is TGTGCCAGCAGTTTTCGAGGGAACACTGAAGCTTTCTTT. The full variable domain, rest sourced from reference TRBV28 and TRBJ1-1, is DVKVTQSSRYLVKRTGEKVFLECVQDMDHENMFWYRQDPGLGLRLIYFSYDVKMKEKGDIPEGYSVSREKKERFSLILESASTNQTSMYLCASSFRGNTEAFFGQGTRLTVV.

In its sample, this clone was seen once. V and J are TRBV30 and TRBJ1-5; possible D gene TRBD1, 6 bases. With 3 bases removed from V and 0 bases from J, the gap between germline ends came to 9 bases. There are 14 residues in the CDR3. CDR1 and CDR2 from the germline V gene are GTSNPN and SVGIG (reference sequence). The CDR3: CAWSTGISNQPQHF. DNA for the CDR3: TGTGCCTGGAGCACAGGGATTAGCAATCAGCCCCAGCATTTT.

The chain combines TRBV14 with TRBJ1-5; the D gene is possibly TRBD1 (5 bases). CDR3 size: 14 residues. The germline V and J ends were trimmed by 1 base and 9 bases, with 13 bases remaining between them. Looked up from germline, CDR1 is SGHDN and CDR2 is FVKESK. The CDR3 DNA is TGTGCCAGCAGCCAAGGGGGCGCCGCATCGCCCCAGCATTTT. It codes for CASSQGGAASPQHF. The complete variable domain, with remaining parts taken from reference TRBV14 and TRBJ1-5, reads EAGVTQFPSHSVIEKGQTVTLRCDPISGHDNLYWYRRVMGKEIKFLLHFVKESKQDESGMPNNRFLAERTGGTYSTLKVQPAELEDSGVYFCASSQGGAASPQHFGDGTRLSIL.

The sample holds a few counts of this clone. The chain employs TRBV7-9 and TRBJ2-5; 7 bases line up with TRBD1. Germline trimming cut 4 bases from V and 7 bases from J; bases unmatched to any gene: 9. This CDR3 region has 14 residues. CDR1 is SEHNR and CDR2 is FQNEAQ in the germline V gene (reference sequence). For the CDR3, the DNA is TGTGCCAGCAGCTCCGGCCCCCCAGGGGGGACCCAGTACTTC. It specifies CASSSGPPGGTQYF. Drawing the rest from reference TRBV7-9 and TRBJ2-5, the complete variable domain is DTGVSQNPRHKITKRGQNVTFRCDPISEHNRLYWYRQTLGQGPEFLTYFQNEAQLEKSRLLSDRFSAERPKGSFSTLEIQRTEQGDSAMYLCASSSGPPGGTQYFGPGTRLLVL.

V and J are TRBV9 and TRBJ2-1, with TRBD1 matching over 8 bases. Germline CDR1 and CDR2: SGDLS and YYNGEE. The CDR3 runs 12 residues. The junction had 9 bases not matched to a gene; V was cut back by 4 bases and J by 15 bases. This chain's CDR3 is CASSTRQGFVFF. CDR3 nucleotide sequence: TGTGCCAGCAGCACCCGACAGGGGTTTGTGTTCTTC.

CDR3 sequence reads: CASSFVTGPRRNEKLFF. The CDR3 DNA reads as TGTGCCAGCAGTTTCGTAACAGGCCCCAGGCGGAATGAAAAACTGTTTTTT. The rearrangement uses TRBV28 and TRBJ1-4; D may be TRBD1 (5 bases). The CDR3 is 17 residues long. V was trimmed by 3 bases and J by 5 bases, leaving 19 bases between them. Germline V gene sequence: CDR1 MDHEN, CDR2 SYDVKM.

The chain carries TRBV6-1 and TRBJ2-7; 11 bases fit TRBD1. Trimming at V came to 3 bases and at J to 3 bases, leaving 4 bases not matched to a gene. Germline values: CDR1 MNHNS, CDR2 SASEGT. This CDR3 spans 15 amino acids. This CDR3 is CASSDGTGGSYEQYF. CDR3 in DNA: TGTGCCAGCAGTGACGGGACAGGGGGAAGCTACGAGCAGTACTTC.

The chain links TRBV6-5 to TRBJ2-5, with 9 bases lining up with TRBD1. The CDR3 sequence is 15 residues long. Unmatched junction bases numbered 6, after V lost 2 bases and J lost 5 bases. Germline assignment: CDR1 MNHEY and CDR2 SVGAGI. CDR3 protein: CASSYGGTGFETQYF. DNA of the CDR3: TGTGCCAGCAGTTACGGGGGGACAGGGTTTGAGACCCAGTACTTC.

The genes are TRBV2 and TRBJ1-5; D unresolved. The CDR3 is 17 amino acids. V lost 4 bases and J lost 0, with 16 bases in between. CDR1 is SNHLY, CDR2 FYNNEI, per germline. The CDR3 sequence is CASSGAARDYSNQPQHF. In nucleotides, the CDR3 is TGTGCCAGCAGTGGGGCAGCGCGGGATTATAGCAATCAGCCCCAGCATTTT. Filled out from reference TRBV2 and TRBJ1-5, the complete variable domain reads EPEVTQTPSHQVTQMGQEVILRCVPISNHLYFYWYRQILGQKVEFLVSFYNNEISEKSEIFDDQFSVERPDGSNFTLKIRSTKLEDSAMYFCASSGAARDYSNQPQHFGDGTRLSIL.

The chain's CDR3 is CASSLGGLAEAFF. The CDR3 bases are TGTGCCAGCAGTTTGGGTGGGCTGGCTGAAGCTTTCTTT. The rearrangement uses TRBV28 and TRBJ1-1; D gene uncertain. V was clipped by 3 bases and J by 6 bases, with 11 bases between them. CDR1 and CDR2 from the germline V gene are MDHEN and SYDVKM. The CDR3 contains 13 residues.

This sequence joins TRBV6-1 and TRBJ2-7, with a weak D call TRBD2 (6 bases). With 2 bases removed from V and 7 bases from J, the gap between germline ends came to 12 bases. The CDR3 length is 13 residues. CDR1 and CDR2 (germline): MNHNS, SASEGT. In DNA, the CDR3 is TGTGCCAGCAGTGAATGGGGGGTGTGGGAGCAGTACTTC. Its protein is CASSEWGVWEQYF.

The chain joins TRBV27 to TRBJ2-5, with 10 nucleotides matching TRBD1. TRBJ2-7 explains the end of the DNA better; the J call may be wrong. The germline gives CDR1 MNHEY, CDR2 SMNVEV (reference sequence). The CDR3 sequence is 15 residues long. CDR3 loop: CASSLTTGGFYEQYF. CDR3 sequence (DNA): TGTGCCAGCAGTCTCACGACAGGGGGCTTCTACGAGCAGTACTTC.

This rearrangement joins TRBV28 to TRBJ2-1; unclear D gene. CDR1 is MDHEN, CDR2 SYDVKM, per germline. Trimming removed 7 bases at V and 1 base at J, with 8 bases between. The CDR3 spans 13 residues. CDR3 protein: CASIAASYNEQFF. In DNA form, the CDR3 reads TGTGCCAGCATAGCAGCGTCCTACAATGAGCAGTTCTTC.

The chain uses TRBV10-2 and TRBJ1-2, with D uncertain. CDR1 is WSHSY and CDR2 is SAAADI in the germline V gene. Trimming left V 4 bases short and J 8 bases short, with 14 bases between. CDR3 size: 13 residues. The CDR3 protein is CASSVDLLQGYTF. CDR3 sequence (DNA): TGCGCCAGCAGTGTCGACTTATTACAGGGCTACACCTTC.

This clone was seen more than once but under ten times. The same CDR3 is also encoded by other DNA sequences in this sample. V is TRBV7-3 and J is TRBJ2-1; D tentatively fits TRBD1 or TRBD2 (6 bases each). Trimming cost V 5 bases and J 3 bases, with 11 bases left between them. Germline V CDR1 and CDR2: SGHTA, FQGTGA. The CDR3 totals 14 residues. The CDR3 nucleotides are TGTGCCAGCAGCCCAGGAGGGGGCTACAATGAGCAGTTCTTC. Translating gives CASSPGGGYNEQFF. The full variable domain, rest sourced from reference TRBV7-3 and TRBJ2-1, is GAGVSQTPSNKVTEKGKYVELRCDPISGHTALYWYRQSLGQGPEFLIYFQGTGAADDSGLPNDRFFAVRPEGSVSTLKIQRTERGDSAVYLCASSPGGGYNEQFFGPGTRLTVL.

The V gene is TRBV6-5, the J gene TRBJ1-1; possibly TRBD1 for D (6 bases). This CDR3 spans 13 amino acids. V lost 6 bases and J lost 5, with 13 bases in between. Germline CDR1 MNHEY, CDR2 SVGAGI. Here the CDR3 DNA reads TGTGCCAGCAGGGGAACAGGGAAAACTGAAGCTTTCTTT. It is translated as CASRGTGKTEAFF.

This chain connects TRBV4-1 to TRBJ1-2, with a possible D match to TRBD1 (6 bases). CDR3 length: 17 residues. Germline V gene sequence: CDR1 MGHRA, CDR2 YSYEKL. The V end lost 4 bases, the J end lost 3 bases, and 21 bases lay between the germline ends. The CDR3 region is CASSPPSGGGGYYGYTF. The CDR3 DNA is TGCGCCAGCAGCCCCCCAAGCGGTGGGGGGGGCTACTATGGCTACACCTTC.

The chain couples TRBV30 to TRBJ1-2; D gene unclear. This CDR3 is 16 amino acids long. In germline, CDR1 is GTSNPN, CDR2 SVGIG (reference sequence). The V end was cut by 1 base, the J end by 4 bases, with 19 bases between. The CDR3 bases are TGTGCCTGGAGTGCTTCCCCTCCGGGCATCGTCTATGGCTACACCTTC. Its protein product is CAWSASPPGIVYGYTF.

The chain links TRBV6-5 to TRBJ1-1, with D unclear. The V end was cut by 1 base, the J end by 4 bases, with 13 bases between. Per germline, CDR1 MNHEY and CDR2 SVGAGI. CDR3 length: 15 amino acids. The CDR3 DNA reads TGTGCCAGCAGTTACTGGAACGAGGGCGGCACTGAAGCTTTCTTT. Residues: CASSYWNEGGTEAFF.

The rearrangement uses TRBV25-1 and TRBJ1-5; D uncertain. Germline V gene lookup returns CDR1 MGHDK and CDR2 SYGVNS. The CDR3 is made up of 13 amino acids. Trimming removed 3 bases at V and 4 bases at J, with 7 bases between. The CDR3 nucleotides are TGTGCCAGCAGTGAGTCTTTTAATCAGCCCCAGCATTTT. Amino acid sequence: CASSESFNQPQHF.